Included here is one T cell receptor (beta chain) sequence, with context. Its antigen is unknown. Preparation of TRB cDNA libraries relied on 5' RACE carrying UMI labels. One entry per CDR3 protein, without DNA, is what TCRdb gives after re-calling the 5' RACE reads. Its clone listing holds about 42,000 distinct CDR3 sequences. Per germline, CDR1 MGHDK and CDR2 SYGVNS. The length of the CDR3 is 13 residues. This specimen comes from a study of CXCR3-negative and CXCR3-positive naive CD8 T cells. At the level of the study: Roughly 1.5 +/- 0.3 million TRB reads came from each library, giving 110 million to 150 million in total.

Naive CD8+ T cells had a CD45RO-CCR7+CD27+CD95- phenotype. Whole-study results and caveats: Both naive subsets showed comparably high diversity, and memory CD8+ cells showed much lower diversity.

Sample: naive CXCR3- CD8+ T cells from blood. Documented subset: CD45RO-CCR7+CD27+CD95- naive CD8+ T cells lacking CXCR3 (TNR3-). The source is a human donor in good health. Some clones in this sample may be carry-over from other donors' samples. The chain links TRBV25-1 to TRBJ2-7; TCRdb's D gene call, TRBD1, goes unchecked for lack of DNA. CDR3 sequence: CASSSGEGYEQYF.